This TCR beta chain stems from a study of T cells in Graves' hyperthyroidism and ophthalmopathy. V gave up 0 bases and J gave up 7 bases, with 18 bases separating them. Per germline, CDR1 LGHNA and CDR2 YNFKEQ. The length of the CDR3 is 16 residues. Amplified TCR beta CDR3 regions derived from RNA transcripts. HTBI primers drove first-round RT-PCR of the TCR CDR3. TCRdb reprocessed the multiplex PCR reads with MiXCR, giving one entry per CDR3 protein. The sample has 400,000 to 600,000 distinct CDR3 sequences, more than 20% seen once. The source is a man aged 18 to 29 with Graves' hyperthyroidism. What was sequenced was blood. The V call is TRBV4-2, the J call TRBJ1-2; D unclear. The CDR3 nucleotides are TGTGCCAGCAGCCAAGATGTGCCAGGAACTCTCTCTGGCTACACCTTC. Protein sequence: CASSQDVPGTLSGYTF.